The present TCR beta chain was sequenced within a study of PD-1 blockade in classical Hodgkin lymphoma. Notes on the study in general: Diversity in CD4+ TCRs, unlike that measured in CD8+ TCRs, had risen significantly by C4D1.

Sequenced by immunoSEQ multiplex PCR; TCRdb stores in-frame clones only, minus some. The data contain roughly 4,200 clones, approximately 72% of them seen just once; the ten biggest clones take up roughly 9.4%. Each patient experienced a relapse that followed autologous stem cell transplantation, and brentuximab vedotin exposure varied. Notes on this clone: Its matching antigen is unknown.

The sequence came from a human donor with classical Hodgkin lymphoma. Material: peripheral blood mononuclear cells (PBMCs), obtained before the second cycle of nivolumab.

The CDR3, as DNA: TGTGCCGGGGGGGACGGGACGACCGGGGAGCTGTTTTTT. Protein product: CAGGDGTTGELFF. The chain links TRBV6-5 to TRBJ2-2; 7 positions agree with TRBD2. Trimming removed 11 bases from V and 5 bases from J; junction bases left unmatched: 8. CDR1 and CDR2 (germline): MNHEY, SVGAGI. This CDR3 has 13 amino acids.